The 20 T cell receptor beta chains given below trace back to one sample, sequenced in a study of beta chain features in type 1 diabetes. Sequenced material consisted of expressed TCRB transcripts (all of the isolated RNA was reverse transcribed). Generated by immunoSEQ multiplex PCR, the TCRdb table keeps only in-frame clones and is missing some. The profile covers about 360,000 clones, with approximately 12% appearing a single time and less than 0.02% taken by the ten largest. Material: naive CD4+ T cells from blood. These receptors originate from a man between 18 and 35 years old in good health.

This chain connects TRBV28 to TRBJ2-7; the match to TRBD2 covers 8 bases. Trimming took 2 bases from V and 3 from J; bases not matched to a gene: 6. Germline CDR1 reads MDHEN; CDR2 reads SYDVKM. This CDR3 is 15 amino acids long. For the CDR3, the DNA is TGTGCCAGCAGTTTAGGGTCTAGCGGGCACTACGAGCAGTACTTC. Encoded protein: CASSLGSSGHYEQYF.

This clone was counted a single time. The chain employs TRBV28 and TRBJ2-5, with 9 nucleotides matching TRBD2. The germline V gene encodes CDR1 MDHEN and CDR2 SYDVKM. The CDR3 extends over 14 amino acids. J was trimmed by 1 base and V by 6 bases; bases with no gene match: 3. CDR3 sequence (DNA): TGTGCCAGCAGGACTAGCGGTCCCCAAGAGACCCAGTACTTC. Its translation is CASRTSGPQETQYF. The full variable domain, in which reference TRBV28 and TRBJ2-5 provide the parts outside the CDR3, is DVKVTQSSRYLVKRTGEKVFLECVQDMDHENMFWYRQDPGLGLRLIYFSYDVKMKEKGDIPEGYSVSREKKERFSLILESASTNQTSMYLCASRTSGPQETQYFGPGTRLLVL.

The V gene is TRBV4-3, the J gene TRBJ2-3, with 14 bases fitting TRBD2. Germline CDR1 and CDR2: LGHNA and YSLEER. The CDR3 spans 19 residues. V gave up 1 base and J gave up 2 bases; unmatched junction bases: 8. Here the CDR3 DNA reads TGCGCCAGCAGCCAAGGTTGGACTAGCGGGGGGTTGGACACAGATACGCAGTATTTT. Translated, it gives CASSQGWTSGGLDTDTQYF.

The chain joins TRBV30 to TRBJ1-4; tentative D call: TRBD1 (5 bases). From germline, CDR1 is GTSNPN and CDR2 SVGIG (reference sequence). The CDR3 is 15 amino acids. The V and J ends lost 2 bases and 7 bases respectively, with 17 bases between them. This CDR3 reads CAWSRFRGETEKLFF. The CDR3 region has the DNA TGTGCCTGGAGTCGTTTCCGGGGGGAAACTGAAAAACTGTTTTTT.

As concerns this clone: This specimen includes other DNA sequences encoding the same CDR3. This rearrangement joins TRBV5-4 to TRBJ1-1; TRBD1 matches at 8 bases. The CDR3 runs 14 residues. The trim removed 4 bases at V and 1 base at J, leaving 3 bases unmatched. Germline assignment: CDR1 SGHNT and CDR2 YYREEE (reference sequence). CDR3 coding DNA: TGTGCCAGCAGCCCTGGACAGGGGAACACTGAAGCTTTCTTT. It is translated as CASSPGQGNTEAFF.

This clone appeared a few times. This CDR3 reads CASSLAQLNQPQHF. The CDR3 region has the DNA TGTGCCAGCAGCTTAGCACAGTTGAATCAGCCCCAGCATTTT. The rearrangement uses TRBV11-2 and TRBJ1-5; D is unresolved. The CDR3 totals 14 residues. CDR1 is SGHAT, CDR2 FQNNGV, per germline. Deletions cut 1 base from V and 4 bases from J, with 8 bases between.

This clone was found a few times. This chain joins TRBV30 and TRBJ1-2, with 11 nucleotides matching TRBD1. The CDR3 is 13 residues long. Looked up from germline, CDR1 is GTSNPN and CDR2 is SVGIG (reference sequence). V lost 8 bases to trimming and J lost 3 bases; unmatched junction nucleotides: 5. CDR3 amino acids: CARRTGGDYGYTF. Written as DNA, the CDR3 is TGTGCCCGAAGGACAGGGGGCGACTATGGCTACACCTTC.

In this sample, this clone turned up a few times. This chain uses TRBV30 with TRBJ2-3, with 10 bases that match TRBD2. V was pared by 3 bases and J by 6 bases, with 12 bases of the junction left unmatched. This CDR3 contains 16 residues. Looked up from germline, CDR1 is GTSNPN and CDR2 is SVGIG (reference sequence). The CDR3 coding sequence is TGTGCCTGGAGCAAGAGAGCGGGGGGGCTCGGGGATACGCAGTATTTT. Encoded protein: CAWSKRAGGLGDTQYF.

The chain employs TRBV20-1 and TRBJ2-5, with D maybe TRBD2 (5 bases). The assigned J gene may be wrong: the sequence end matches TRBJ2-7 better. The germline CDR1 and CDR2 sequences are DFQATT and SNEGSKA (reference sequence). The CDR3 sequence is 10 residues long. CDR3 sequence reads: CSVGGYEQYF. The CDR3 bases are TGCAGTGTCGGCGGGTACGAGCAGTACTTC.

This clone was seen a few times. The J gene is TRBJ1-1, the V gene TRBV7-2, with D perhaps matching TRBD1 (6 bases). Germline-derived CDR1 and CDR2 are SGHTA and FQGNSA. The CDR3 totals 15 residues. Trimming left V 7 bases short and J 0 bases short, with 15 bases between. CDR3 nucleotide sequence: TGTGCCAGCAACTCTCAGGGGACTATGAACACTGAAGCTTTCTTT. Encoded protein: CASNSQGTMNTEAFF.

The rearrangement joins TRBV7-9 to TRBJ2-5, with TRBD1 matching over 10 bases. The CDR3 is made up of 16 amino acids. Germline loops: CDR1 SEHNR, CDR2 FQNEAQ (reference sequence). V trimming: 5 bases; J trimming: 1 base; junction bases outside the gene matches: 7. For the CDR3, the DNA is TGTGCCAGCAGCCCGGGGACAGGGGACGTCCAAGAGACCCAGTACTTC. Translation gives CASSPGTGDVQETQYF.

The rearrangement links TRBV5-1 to TRBJ2-7; D is possibly TRBD1 (5 bases). CDR1 and CDR2 (germline): SGHRS, YFSETQ. The CDR3 has 13 residues. V lost 4 bases and J 7 bases, leaving 15 bases between the germline ends. The CDR3 region has the DNA TGCGCCAGCAGCGACAGAAACTACGGGGAGCAGTACTTC. Its translation is CASSDRNYGEQYF.

The sample holds a few counts of this clone. V is TRBV28 and J is TRBJ1-2; 7 nucleotides match TRBD1. With V trimmed by 4 bases and J by 8 bases, 7 bases remained unmatched. The CDR3 runs 13 residues. Per the germline V gene, CDR1 is MDHEN and CDR2 is SYDVKM. The CDR3 coding sequence is TGTGCCAGCAGTTCACCGGCAGGGGGAGGCTACACCTTC. It encodes CASSSPAGGGYTF.

The table lists this clone with a few counts. The V gene is TRBV11-1, the J gene TRBJ1-1; perhaps TRBD1 as D (5 bases). The V end lost 4 bases, the J end lost 4 bases, and 13 bases lay between the germline ends. Germline V gene sequence: CDR1 SGHAT, CDR2 FQDESV (reference sequence). This CDR3 is built from 14 residues. The DNA of the CDR3 is TGTGCCAGCAGCTCGACAGTTTTGAGCACTGAAGCTTTCTTT. Translation gives CASSSTVLSTEAFF.

The chain employs TRBV6-1 and TRBJ2-1, with D perhaps matching TRBD2 (6 bases). The CDR3 has 13 residues. V lost 8 bases, J lost 13 bases, and 21 bases lay in between. Germline V gene sequence: CDR1 MNHNS, CDR2 SASEGT. CDR3 protein: CASETTGRWRQFF. The CDR3, as DNA: TGTGCCAGCGAGACAACGGGGAGGTGGCGACAGTTCTTC.

V usage is TRBV7-2 and J usage is TRBJ2-7, with D perhaps TRBD1 (5 bases). Germline V gene data show CDR1 as SGHTA and CDR2 as FQGNSA. The CDR3 consists of 14 residues. Trimming removed 5 bases at V and 2 bases at J, with 13 bases between. The chain's CDR3 is CASSLGLDTYEQYF. For the CDR3, the DNA is TGTGCCAGCAGCCTCGGCCTGGACACCTACGAGCAGTACTTC. The full variable domain, completed using reference TRBV7-2 and TRBJ2-7, is GAGVSQSPSNKVTEKGKDVELRCDPISGHTALYWYRQSLGQGLEFLIYFQGNSAPDKSGLPSDRFSAERTGGSVSTLTIQRTQQEDSAVYLCASSLGLDTYEQYFGPGTRLTVT.

This clone was observed many times. This rearrangement joins TRBV28 to TRBJ2-7, with 9 nucleotides matching TRBD2. Per the germline V gene, CDR1 is MDHEN and CDR2 is SYDVKM. CDR3 length equals 15 residues. The ends lost 2 bases at V and 6 bases at J; junction bases unmatched: 8. CDR3: CASSLASSGNIEQYF. CDR3 coding DNA: TGTGCCAGCAGTTTAGCGTCTAGCGGGAACATCGAGCAGTACTTC.

In its sample, this clone was seen a few times. The chain carries TRBV28 and TRBJ1-5; no firm D call. The CDR3 has 11 amino acids. V was cut by 4 bases and J by 6 bases, with 4 bases left in between. Germline loops: CDR1 MDHEN, CDR2 SYDVKM. The CDR3 region is CASSSIQPQHF. CDR3 coding DNA: TGTGCCAGCAGTTCTATTCAGCCCCAGCATTTT.

The CDR3 spells CATGPGATDTQYF. In DNA, the CDR3 is TGTGCCACCGGGCCGGGAGCCACAGATACGCAGTATTTT. V and J are TRBV15 and TRBJ2-3; D perhaps matches TRBD2 (6 bases). Germline CDR1 LNHNV, CDR2 YYDKDF (reference sequence). This CDR3 has 13 residues. V was shortened by 8 bases and J by 2 bases, with 11 bases between the two germline ends.

The gene calls are TRBV5-5 and TRBJ1-5; D not resolved. Germline loops: CDR1 SGHKS, CDR2 YYEKEE (reference sequence). The CDR3 is 14 amino acids. Trimming left V 4 bases short and J 0 bases short, with 8 bases between. The CDR3 bases are TGTGCCAGCAGCGAGTTCCGTAGCAATCAGCCCCAGCATTTT. Translating it yields CASSEFRSNQPQHF. Full variable domain (remainder filled in from reference TRBV5-5 and TRBJ1-5): DAGVTQSPTHLIKTRGQQVTLRCSPISGHKSVSWYQQVLGQGPQFIFQYYEKEERGRGNFPDRFSARQFPNYSSELNVNALLLGDSALYLCASSEFRSNQPQHFGDGTRLSIL.